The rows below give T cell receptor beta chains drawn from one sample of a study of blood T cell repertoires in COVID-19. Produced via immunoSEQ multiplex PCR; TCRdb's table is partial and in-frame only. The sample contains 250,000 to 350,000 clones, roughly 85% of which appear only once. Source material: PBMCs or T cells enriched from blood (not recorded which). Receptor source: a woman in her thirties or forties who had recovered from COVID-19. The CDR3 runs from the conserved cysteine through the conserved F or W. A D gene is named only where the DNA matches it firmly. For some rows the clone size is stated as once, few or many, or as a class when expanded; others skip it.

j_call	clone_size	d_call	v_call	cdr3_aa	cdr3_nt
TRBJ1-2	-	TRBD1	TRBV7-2	CASSFPDRAGGYTF	TGTGCCAGCAGCTTCCCGGACAGGGCCGGTGGCTACACCTTC
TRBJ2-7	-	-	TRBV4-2	CASSQDGTYEQYF	TGTGCCAGCAGCCAAGACGGGACATACGAGCAGTACTTC
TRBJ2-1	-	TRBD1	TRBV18	CASSPPGTGWNEQFF	TGTGCCAGCTCACCCCCCGGGACAGGGTGGAATGAGCAGTTCTTC
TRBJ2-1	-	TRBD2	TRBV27	CASSSPLGTSGRNEQFF	TGTGCCAGCAGTTCCCCGTTGGGGACTAGCGGGAGGAATGAGCAGTTCTTC
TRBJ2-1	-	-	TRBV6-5	CASRSSGDNEQFF	TGTGCCAGCAGATCGTCGGGTGACAATGAGCAGTTCTTC
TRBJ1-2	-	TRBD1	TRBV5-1	CASSPTQGAGAYGYTF	TGCGCCAGCAGCCCGACACAGGGGGCGGGGGCCTATGGCTACACCTTC
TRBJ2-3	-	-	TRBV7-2	CASSLGVVAGSTDTQYF	TGTGCCAGCAGCTTAGGTGTCGTGGCGGGAAGCACAGATACGCAGTATTTT
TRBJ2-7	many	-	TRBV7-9	CASSLGRDQLEQYF	TGTGCCAGCAGCTTAGGGAGGGACCAGCTCGAGCAGTACTTC
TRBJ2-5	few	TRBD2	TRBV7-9	CASSEAGVGETQYF	TGTGCCAGCAGCGAAGCGGGAGTCGGGGAGACCCAGTACTTC
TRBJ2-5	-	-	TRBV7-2	CASSSGQRETQYF	TGTGCCAGCAGCTCCGGACAGAGGGAGACCCAGTACTTC
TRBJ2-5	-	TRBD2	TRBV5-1	CASSLFSGNHRETQYF	TGCGCCAGCAGCTTGTTTAGCGGGAACCACAGGGAGACCCAGTACTTC
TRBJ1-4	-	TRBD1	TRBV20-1	CSAWGQSKLFF	TGCAGTGCGTGGGGACAGTCAAAACTGTTTTTT
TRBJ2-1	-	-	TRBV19	CASSENGGFNEQFF	TGTGCCAGTAGTGAGAACGGCGGTTTTAATGAGCAGTTCTTC
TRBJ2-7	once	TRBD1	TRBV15	CATSRTETGGLYEQYF	TGTGCCACCAGCAGAACAGAGACAGGGGGCCTGTACGAGCAGTACTTC
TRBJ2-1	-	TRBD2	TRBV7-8	CASSLAGLNEQFF	TGTGCCAGCAGCCTAGCGGGACTGAATGAGCAGTTCTTC
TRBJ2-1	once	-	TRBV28	CASSLTHNEQFF	TGTGCCAGCAGTTTAACACACAATGAGCAGTTCTTC
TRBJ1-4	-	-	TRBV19	CASSIAQGEKLFF	TGTGCCAGTAGTATCGCCCAGGGAGAAAAACTGTTTTTT
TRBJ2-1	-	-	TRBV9	CASSLGQNNEQFF	TGTGCCAGCAGCCTCGGACAAAACAATGAGCAGTTCTTC
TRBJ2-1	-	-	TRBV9	CASSEDLTSYNEQFF	TGTGCCAGCAGCGAGGACTTAACCTCCTACAATGAGCAGTTCTTC
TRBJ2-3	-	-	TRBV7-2	CASSLTGSSTDTQYF	TGTGCCAGCAGCTTGACCGGGTCTAGCACAGATACGCAGTATTTT
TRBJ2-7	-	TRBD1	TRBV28	CASSPTGTDYEQYF	TGTGCCAGCAGTCCGACAGGGACCGATTACGAGCAGTACTTC
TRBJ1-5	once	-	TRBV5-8	CASSSSGVRGNQPQHF	TGTGCCAGCAGCTCCTCGGGGGTTAGGGGCAATCAGCCCCAGCATTTT
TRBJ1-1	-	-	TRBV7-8	CASSLVGSAEAFF	TGTGCCAGCAGCTTAGTAGGCAGCGCTGAAGCTTTCTTT
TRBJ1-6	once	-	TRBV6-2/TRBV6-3	CASSYGRGNSPLHF	TGTGCCAGCAGTTACGGCAGGGGTAATTCACCCCTCCACTTT